Reported below is one T cell receptor beta chain. The germline CDR1 and CDR2 sequences are MDHEN and SYDVKM. Trimming pared 2 bases from V and 4 bases from J, leaving 23 bases between. The CDR3 contains 19 residues. It was within 2 weeks before study entry that exposed participants met a COVID-19 case. Measured with immunoSEQ multiplex PCR; TCRdb has only the in-frame clones, and not every one. The sample lists 250,000 or so clones, 88% occurring once. The source of the sample is a study of blood T cell repertoires in COVID-19. The overall study: COVID-19 samples, acute and convalescent, were from the United States, Italy and Spain.

This clonotype was obtained from a woman aged 30 to 39 who had been exposed to COVID-19. What was sequenced was PBMCs or T cells enriched from blood (not recorded which). This chain uses TRBV28 with TRBJ1-4; D not certain. The CDR3 region has the DNA TGTGCCAGCAGTTTACTGTTCCGGACTGACGTTAAACATAATGAAAAACTGTTTTTT. It translates to CASSLLFRTDVKHNEKLFF.